This TCR beta chain was documented in a study of blood T cell repertoires in COVID-19. Study as a whole: Sites in the United States, Italy and Spain provided acute and convalescent COVID-19 samples. Nucleic acid was either cDNA or gDNA, and it came from T cells, B-cell-depleted T cells, or PBMCs.

Methods used by the authors: Amplified reference gene primers provided the basis for estimating nucleated cell counts. Profiling relied on immunoSEQ multiplex PCR, and the TCRdb table lists in-frame clones only, not all of them. The D gene and trimming were derived from the DNA, and the V and J assignments and clone size from that table. The table has some 140,000 clones, 83% seen once. In Seattle, patients joined the study during active infection and were tracked longitudinally. This CDR3 region has 15 residues. The V gene's germline CDR1 is SGHVS and CDR2 FQNEAQ. Trimming cost V 7 bases and J 0 bases; bases outside gene matches: 3.

This TCR was sampled from a woman in her fifties or sixties with COVID-19, enrolled during active disease. The chain employs TRBV7-8 and TRBJ1-6; 7 bases agree with TRBD1. The sequenced sample consisted of peripheral blood. The CDR3 reads CASTTGDSYNSPLHF. CDR3 nucleotide sequence: TGTGCCAGCACCACAGGGGACTCCTATAATTCACCCCTCCACTTT. Drawing the rest from reference TRBV7-8 and TRBJ1-6, the complete variable domain is GAGVSQSPRYKVAKRGQDVALRCDPISGHVSLFWYQQALGQGPEFLTYFQNEAQLDKSGLPSDRFFAERPEGSVSTLKIQRTQQEDSAVYLCASTTGDSYNSPLHFGNGTRLTVT.